This TCR beta chain was retrieved from a study of shared clonotypes between healthy human individuals. As concerns this clone: Its antigen is unknown.

All of the donors resided in Nashville, Tennessee, and each was a Caucasian adult. Only in-frame clones appear in the TCRdb table, and some are missing; sequencing was by immunoSEQ multiplex PCR. The sample holds roughly 2.2 million clones, approximately 93% seen once. The study's findings and limits: Exclusively blood specimens were collected; tissue repertoires likely differ.

The sample was naive CD4+ T cells from PBMCs. Subset given: CD45RA+ positively selected. This sequence was found in a man between 18 and 29 years old in good health. Some clones in this sample may be carry-over from other donors' samples.

For the CDR3, the DNA is TGTGCCACCAGCAGAGACGGGAGGGGCAGGCAAGAGACCCAGTACTTC. It translates to CATSRDGRGRQETQYF. The chain uses TRBV15 and TRBJ2-5; 8 positions match TRBD2. The V gene's germline CDR1 is LNHNV and CDR2 YYDKDF (reference sequence). The CDR3 extends over 16 amino acids. Unmatched junction bases numbered 5, after V lost 0 bases and J lost 2 bases.